This passage covers 27 T cell receptor beta chains from one sample sequenced in a study of blood T cell repertoires in COVID-19. Method: immunoSEQ multiplex PCR; TCRdb's copy keeps in-frame clones and lacks some. Of more than 150,000 clones listed, 90% were seen once; the top ten hold roughly 0.6%. Specimen: peripheral blood. These receptors came from a middle-aged man with acute or convalescent COVID-19.

The genes are TRBV19 and TRBJ1-4; 10 bases fit TRBD1. The CDR3 covers 15 residues. Germline trimming cut 4 bases from V and 6 bases from J; bases unmatched to any gene: 5. Germline CDR1 reads LNHDA; CDR2 reads SQIVND (reference sequence). The DNA for the CDR3 is TGTGCCAGTAGTAGGGGGACAGGGGAGGATGAAAAACTGTTTTTT. Residues: CASSRGTGEDEKLFF. The variable domain in full, completed from reference TRBV19 and TRBJ1-4, reads DGGITQSPKYLFRKEGQNVTLSCEQNLNHDAMYWYRQDPGQGLRLIYYSQIVNDFQKGDIAEGYSVSREKKESFPLTVTSAQKNPTAFYLCASSRGTGEDEKLFFGSGTQLSVL.

CDR3 in amino acids: CASSQTGFGVTEAFF. CDR3 DNA: TGCGCCAGCAGCCAAACAGGGTTTGGCGTCACTGAAGCTTTCTTT. The chain carries TRBV4-1 and TRBJ1-1; possible D gene TRBD1, 6 bases. Germline V CDR1 and CDR2: MGHRA, YSYEKL. This CDR3 contains 15 residues. V lost 2 bases and J lost 4, with 14 bases in between.

The CDR3, as DNA: TGTGCCAGCAGAGGTTCGCAGGTTAGCAATCAGCCCCAGCATTTT. Residues: CASRGSQVSNQPQHF. This chain links TRBV28 with TRBJ1-5; D ambiguous. The length of the CDR3 is 15 residues. CDR1 is MDHEN and CDR2 is SYDVKM in the germline V gene. V lost 6 bases, J lost 0 bases, and 12 bases lay in between.

The rearrangement joins TRBV7-9 to TRBJ1-1; D is uncertain. V was shortened by 5 bases and J by 5 bases, with 6 bases between the two germline ends. This CDR3 has 11 amino acids. The germline gives CDR1 SEHNR, CDR2 FQNEAQ (reference sequence). The CDR3 DNA sequence: TGTGCCAGCAGCCGGGAGACTGAAGCTTTCTTT. Protein: CASSRETEAFF.

The chain is built from TRBV6-6 and TRBJ1-3; D may be TRBD1 (5 bases). With 8 bases removed from V and 6 bases from J, the gap between germline ends came to 11 bases. CDR1 is MNHNY and CDR2 is SVGAGI in the germline V gene (reference sequence). The CDR3 has 12 amino acids. The DNA for the CDR3 is TGTGCCAGCTGCCAAGGGGAAAACACCATATATTTT. This translates into CASCQGENTIYF.

The chain links TRBV19 to TRBJ1-2, with TRBD1 matching over 11 bases. Trimming cost V 9 bases and J 3 bases; bases outside gene matches: 9. CDR3 length: 15 amino acids. The germline gives CDR1 LNHDA, CDR2 SQIVND (reference sequence). CDR3 sequence reads: CARGDRGYPYYGYTF. In nucleotides, the CDR3 is TGTGCCAGAGGGGACAGGGGGTACCCTTACTATGGCTACACCTTC.

The chain uses TRBV5-4 and TRBJ2-1; D call uncertain. Trimming took 4 bases from V and 1 from J, leaving 3 bases between them. The germline gives CDR1 SGHNT, CDR2 YYREEE (reference sequence). CDR3 length: 12 amino acids. CDR3 sequence: CASSRSYNEQFF. CDR3 sequence (DNA): TGTGCCAGCAGCCGGTCCTACAATGAGCAGTTCTTC.

This sequence joins TRBV7-9 and TRBJ2-3; D gene uncertain. The germline CDR1 and CDR2 sequences are SEHNR and FQNEAQ (reference sequence). Between the trimmed V and J ends, which lost 2 bases and 2 bases, there was a span of 8 bases. The CDR3 is 14 amino acids. The CDR3: CASSLRDNTDTQYF. The CDR3 bases are TGTGCCAGCAGCTTACGAGACAACACAGATACGCAGTATTTT.

The rearrangement joins TRBV6-1 to TRBJ2-7; 9 bases agree with TRBD1. CDR1 is MNHNS, CDR2 SASEGT, per germline. The CDR3 runs to 15 residues. V was clipped by 2 bases and J by 1 base; unmatched bases: 3. In nucleotides, the CDR3 is TGTGCCAGCAGTGAAACAGGGGGCGGATCCTACGAGCAGTACTTC. Amino acids: CASSETGGGSYEQYF.

CDR3 DNA sequence: TGTGCCAGCAGTCCCTTCAGGCTACAACAGAGCGAGCAGTACTTC. Translating it yields CASSPFRLQQSEQYF. V usage is TRBV6-5 and J usage is TRBJ2-7; D is unclear. The CDR3 sequence is 15 residues long. V lost 5 bases and J lost 6, with 20 bases in between. Germline V gene lookup returns CDR1 MNHEY and CDR2 SVGAGI.

V usage is TRBV6-5 and J usage is TRBJ1-2; D is uncertain. CDR3 length equals 14 residues. V was shortened by 0 bases and J by 7 bases, with 12 bases between the two germline ends. CDR1 is MNHEY and CDR2 is SVGAGI in the germline V gene. The CDR3 DNA is TGTGCCAGCAGTTACTCGGATCGGGCGGGTGGCTACACCTTC. Residues: CASSYSDRAGGYTF.

The chain carries TRBV7-2 and TRBJ2-7; 7 nucleotides agree with TRBD1. The CDR3 is made up of 15 amino acids. CDR1 SGHTA and CDR2 FQGNSA come from the germline V gene. J was trimmed by 3 bases and V by 5 bases; bases with no gene match: 10. The CDR3 spells CASSQTGLIGYEQYV. The CDR3 nucleotides read TGTGCCAGCAGCCAGACAGGGCTTATAGGCTACGAGCAGTACGTC.

This clone was recorded at least ten times. V gene TRBV3-1 (or the pseudogene TRBV3-2) combines with J gene TRBJ2-7, with D tentatively TRBD1 (6 bases). V lost 5 bases, J lost 0 bases, and 14 bases lay in between. The germline V gene encodes CDR1 LGHDT and CDR2 YNNKEL (reference sequence). The length of the CDR3 is 15 residues. CDR3 nucleotide sequence: TGTGCCAGCAGCTGGGCCGGGACATCCTCCTACGAGCAGTACTTC. Its translation: CASSWAGTSSYEQYF.

The V gene is TRBV29-1, the J gene TRBJ2-4; 9 positions agree with TRBD1. The length of the CDR3 is 15 residues. The germline CDR1 and CDR2 sequences are SQVTM and ANQGSEA. The J segment lost 4 bases and the V segment lost 8 bases, leaving 12 bases of the junction unmatched. CDR3 region: CSTGGTGRGKNIQYF. The CDR3 DNA reads TGCAGCACCGGAGGGACAGGGCGGGGGAAAAACATTCAGTACTTC.

V gene TRBV9 combines with J gene TRBJ2-7; D perhaps matches TRBD1 (6 bases). This CDR3 region has 14 residues. Per the germline V gene, CDR1 is SGDLS and CDR2 is YYNGEE. The V end was cut by 3 bases, the J end by 3 bases, with 13 bases between. In DNA form, the CDR3 reads TGTGCCAGCAGCGCACAGGGAATCGGCTACGAGCAGTACTTC. Protein product: CASSAQGIGYEQYF.

The gene calls are TRBV29-1 and TRBJ1-4; TRBD1 matches 9 bases. V was pared by 8 bases and J by 8 bases, with 9 bases of the junction left unmatched. CDR3 length: 13 residues. CDR1 SQVTM and CDR2 ANQGSEA come from the germline V gene. The CDR3 sequence: CSIWTGAGEKLFF. DNA for the CDR3: TGCAGCATATGGACAGGGGCAGGGGAAAAACTGTTTTTT.

The chain has TRBV4-1 and TRBJ1-6, with 7 nucleotides matching TRBD1. CDR3 length equals 15 residues. Germline loops: CDR1 MGHRA, CDR2 YSYEKL. V lost 0 bases, J lost 7 bases, and 3 bases stayed unmatched. The DNA for the CDR3 is TGCGCCAGCAGCCAAGATCCCAGGGGGAATTCACCCCTCCACTTT. Its protein is CASSQDPRGNSPLHF.

V is TRBV27 and J is TRBJ2-7; 10 bases line up with TRBD2. Germline CDR1 and CDR2: MNHEY and SMNVEV (reference sequence). The CDR3 length is 15 residues. V lost 2 bases, J lost 2 bases, and 3 bases stayed unmatched. CDR3 amino acids: CASSLRLAGPYEQYF. In nucleotides, the CDR3 is TGTGCCAGCAGTTTAAGACTAGCGGGTCCCTACGAGCAGTACTTC.

The rearrangement links TRBV2 to TRBJ1-2; D remains ambiguous. Germline V CDR1 and CDR2: SNHLY, FYNNEI. V was cut by 3 bases and J by 4 bases, with 9 bases left in between. CDR3 length: 13 residues. The CDR3 loop reads CASSDAKSYGYTF. The CDR3 nucleotides are TGTGCCAGCAGTGATGCGAAATCCTATGGCTACACCTTC.

This rearrangement joins TRBV29-1 to TRBJ1-2; the D is unclear. The germline V gene has CDR1 SQVTM and CDR2 ANQGSEA. The CDR3 is 11 amino acids. The ends were cut back, 3 bases at V and 5 bases at J, with 7 bases in the middle. CDR3 nucleotides: TGCAGCGTTGATGCGGGTTATGGCTACACCTTC. This encodes CSVDAGYGYTF.

The chain employs TRBV20-1 and TRBJ2-2; 8 positions match TRBD1. CDR3 length: 15 amino acids. Germline trimming cut 3 bases from V and 3 bases from J; bases unmatched to any gene: 6. Germline CDR1 reads DFQATT; CDR2 reads SNEGSKA (reference sequence). The CDR3 DNA follows: TGCAGTGCTAGTCTTCAGGGGGCCGACACCGGGGAGCTGTTTTTT. Amino acids: CSASLQGADTGELFF.

This rearrangement joins TRBV28 to TRBJ1-2; D is uncertain. V lost 7 bases and J 4 bases, leaving 7 bases between the germline ends. Germline V gene lookup returns CDR1 MDHEN and CDR2 SYDVKM. This CDR3 has 11 amino acids. DNA of the CDR3: TGTGCCAGCACCAGCGGCTATGGCTACACCTTC. Amino acids: CASTSGYGYTF.

This clone was found a few times. The genes are TRBV19 and TRBJ2-5; 7 bases are shared with TRBD1. The length of the CDR3 is 15 residues. J was trimmed by 0 bases and V by 5 bases; bases with no gene match: 6. The germline gives CDR1 LNHDA, CDR2 SQIVND (reference sequence). The CDR3 reads CASSLGDRNQETQYF. The CDR3 nucleotides read TGTGCCAGTAGTCTCGGGGACAGAAACCAAGAGACCCAGTACTTC.

The chain carries TRBV21-1 and TRBJ2-7; the table assigns TRBD1, which was not confirmed against the DNA. TRBV21-1 is annotated as a pseudogene. The CDR3 is 16 amino acids. The CDR3 loop reads CASIGTTGTTHPSPYF. The CDR3 region has the DNA TGTGCCAGCATTGGGACAACCGGGACCACACATCCGAGTCCGTACTTC.

This clone was counted a single time. The rearrangement links TRBV29-1 to TRBJ2-1; perhaps TRBD2 as D (6 bases). Per germline, CDR1 SQVTM and CDR2 ANQGSEA. The CDR3 length is 15 residues. V lost 4 bases and J lost 0, with 13 bases in between. CDR3 DNA: TGCAGCGTTGTAATCGCGGGGAGCTCCTACAATGAGCAGTTCTTC. Translation: CSVVIAGSSYNEQFF.

V gene TRBV3-1 (or the pseudogene TRBV3-2) combines with J gene TRBJ2-7; 10 positions agree with TRBD2. Germline CDR1 and CDR2: LGHDT and YNNKEL (reference sequence). With 0 bases clipped from V and 4 bases from J, the junction kept 9 bases outside the gene matches. The CDR3 sequence is 17 residues long. Here the CDR3 reads CASSQDGLAGGLYEQYV. In nucleotides, the CDR3 is TGTGCCAGCAGCCAAGATGGTTTAGCGGGGGGCTTGTACGAGCAGTACGTC.

This clone was found once. V is TRBV28 and J is TRBJ2-1; 11 nucleotides line up with TRBD2. V shed 3 bases and J 0 bases; nucleotides not matched to a gene: 7. CDR1 is MDHEN, CDR2 SYDVKM, per germline. The CDR3 contains 18 residues. The CDR3 nucleotides read TGTGCCAGCAGTTTTGACCGACTAGCGGGATCCTCCTACAATGAGCAGTTCTTC. Translated, it gives CASSFDRLAGSSYNEQFF.